The clone carrying this T cell receptor beta chain has only one observation. The sample is drawn from a study of shared clonotypes between healthy human individuals. Study as a whole: Donor composition was two women and three men, aged 18 to 49. Each donor had three CD4 naive, three CD4 memory, two CD8 naive and one CD8 memory plate.

The V end was cut by 4 bases, the J end by 4 bases, with 14 bases between. Per germline, CDR1 SGHRS and CDR2 YFSETQ. CDR3 length equals 14 residues. The deep-level immunoSEQ assay was used. Assay: immunoSEQ multiplex PCR; the TCRdb copy retains only in-frame clones and omits some. The table shows about 2.3 million clones, with less than 95% occurring only once. Material: naive CD4+ T cells from PBMCs. Sample subset: CD45RA+ positively selected. The gene calls are TRBV5-1 and TRBJ2-5; either TRBD1 or TRBD2 may fit D (5 bases each). The receptor was derived from a man aged 18 to 29 in good health. Some clones in this sample may be carry-over from other donors' samples. Written as DNA, the CDR3 is TGCGCCAGCAGCGAAGGGACGGCGAGAGAGACCCAGTACTTC. Translating gives CASSEGTARETQYF.